This T cell receptor beta chain was observed in a study of lung T cells in sarcoidosis with Löfgren's syndrome. With 0 bases clipped from V and 3 bases from J, the junction kept 4 bases outside the gene matches. Germline CDR1 and CDR2: MNHEY and SVGEGT. This CDR3 is 15 amino acids long. This clonotype was counted ten times or more. One entry per CDR3 protein, called by TCRdb with MiXCR from the reads. The sample has 58,000 or so distinct CDR3 sequences, over 20% seen once. This chain links TRBV6-2 or TRBV6-3 with TRBJ2-7; 8 bases align to TRBD1. This receptor was taken from a human donor with sarcoidosis (Löfgren's syndrome or another form), or a control subject (not recorded which). The sample consisted of CD4+ T cells from PBMCs. The CDR3 DNA sequence: TGTGCCAGCAGTTACTCCGACAGGGGATTCTACGAGCAGTACTTC. Translated: CASSYSDRGFYEQYF.